This T cell receptor (beta chain) was identified in a study of OX40 agonist ivuxolimab in advanced cancers. For the study at large: Antecedent anti-PD-1, anti-PD-L1 or anti-CTLA-4 therapy was permissible, with approximately 44% having received some.

CDR3 length: 15 residues. V was shortened by 1 base and J by 2 bases, with 6 bases between the two germline ends. In germline, CDR1 is LNHDA, CDR2 SQIVND (reference sequence). This clone appeared a single time. Measured with immunoSEQ multiplex PCR; TCRdb has only the in-frame clones, and not every one. Here the sample spans tens of thousands of clones, approximately 91% being singletons. The sample consisted of CD4+ or CD8+ T cells sorted from blood, taken in a trial of the OX40 agonist ivuxolimab. The receptor was derived from an adult with an advanced solid tumor such as melanoma, head and neck, liver or kidney cancer. The rearrangement joins TRBV19 to TRBJ2-6; D is perhaps TRBD1 (6 bases). Here the CDR3 DNA reads TGTGCCAGTAGTATAGGGGGGCCTGGGGCCAACGTCCTGACTTTC. It is translated as CASSIGGPGANVLTF.